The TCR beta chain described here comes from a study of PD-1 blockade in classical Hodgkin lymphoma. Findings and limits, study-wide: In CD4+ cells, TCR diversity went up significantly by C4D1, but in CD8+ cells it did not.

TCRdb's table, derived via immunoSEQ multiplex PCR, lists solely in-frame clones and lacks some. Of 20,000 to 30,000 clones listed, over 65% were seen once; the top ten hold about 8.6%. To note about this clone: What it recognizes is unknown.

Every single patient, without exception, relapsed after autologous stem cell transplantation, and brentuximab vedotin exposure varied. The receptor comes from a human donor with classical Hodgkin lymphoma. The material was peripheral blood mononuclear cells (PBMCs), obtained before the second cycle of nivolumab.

The chain's CDR3 is CASSPLVLASYNEQFF. The DNA for the CDR3 is TGTGCCAGCAGCCCCCTCGTGCTCGCGTCCTACAATGAGCAGTTCTTC. The V and J genes are TRBV11-2 and TRBJ2-1, with unresolved D. CDR1 SGHAT and CDR2 FQNNGV come from the germline V gene. The CDR3 contains 16 residues. Trimming cost V 5 bases and J 1 base, with 15 bases left between them.